This passage covers 8 T cell receptor beta chains from one sample sequenced in a study of shared clonotypes between healthy human individuals (dated by TCRdb to the early 2020s). Library preparation used the immunoSEQ multiplex PCR assay. TCRdb mirrors the immuneACCESS table, restricted to in-frame sequences. Some clones are absent from its copies; in checked studies, under half trace to an unresolved V gene, and the reason for the others is unknown. The sample table records a few million clones; approximately 92% of these occur just once. The ten largest clones take up roughly 0.14% of the sample. Material for sequencing was naive CD4+ T cells sorted from blood. The label giving this sample's cell subset or site can be read as: CD45RA+ positively selected. These TCRs come from a man aged 18 to 30 in good health.

J is TRBJ2-7 and V is TRBV2; tentatively, D is TRBD2 (6 bases). V was clipped by 5 bases and J by 3 bases, with 14 bases between them. The germline CDR1 and CDR2 sequences are SNHLY and FYNNEI. The CDR3 consists of 14 residues. The CDR3 nucleotides are TGTGCCAGCAGTTTCCTCGAGGGACTCTACGAGCAGTACTTC. It codes for CASSFLEGLYEQYF.

The rearrangement uses TRBV6-6 and TRBJ2-1, with unresolved D. Trimming left V 0 bases short and J 5 bases short, with 14 bases between. The V gene's germline CDR1 is MNHNY and CDR2 SVGAGI (reference sequence). CDR3 length: 16 amino acids. Here the CDR3 reads CASSYSSRSFDNEQFF. As DNA, the CDR3 is TGTGCCAGCAGTTACTCGAGCAGGTCCTTTGACAATGAGCAGTTCTTC.

Turning to this clone: Distinct nucleotide sequences in the sample also encode this CDR3. The V gene is TRBV19, the J gene TRBJ2-7, with 9 bases fitting TRBD2. With V trimmed by 1 base and J by 3 bases, 1 base remained unmatched. There are 14 residues in the CDR3. Germline values: CDR1 LNHDA, CDR2 SQIVND (reference sequence). Here the CDR3 reads CASSIVSGSYEQYF. DNA for the CDR3: TGTGCCAGTAGTATAGTTAGCGGGAGCTACGAGCAGTACTTC.

The chain is built from TRBV5-1 and TRBJ2-5; 8 bases agree with TRBD2. The closer fit of TRBJ2-7 to the DNA end suggests the J call may be wrong. Germline lookup yields CDR1 SGHRS and CDR2 YFSETQ. The CDR3 length is 16 residues. The CDR3 nucleotides read TGCGCCAGCCACGGGGCGGGAGGTCGGAGCTCCTACGAGCAGTACTTC. As protein: CASHGAGGRSSYEQYF.

The chain has TRBV7-2 and TRBJ1-3; D gene unclear. The germline CDR1 and CDR2 sequences are SGHTA and FQGNSA. The CDR3 length is 14 residues. Trimming took 0 bases from V and 3 from J, leaving 6 bases between them. The CDR3 nucleotides are TGTGCCAGCAGCTTAGCCCTTAGTGGAAACACCATATATTTT. Its translation is CASSLALSGNTIYF.

This chain uses TRBV5-1 with TRBJ1-6; D ambiguous. Germline assignment: CDR1 SGHRS and CDR2 YFSETQ. The CDR3 length is 19 residues. Deletions cut 0 bases from V and 5 bases from J, with 21 bases between. As DNA, the CDR3 is TGCGCCAGCAGCTTGGGAGTTGGTAGTGGATTCCTAGATAATTCACCCCTCCACTTT. It is translated as CASSLGVGSGFLDNSPLHF.

The chain combines TRBV18 with TRBJ1-6; 11 nucleotides match TRBD1. Germline loops: CDR1 KGHSH, CDR2 LQKENI. This CDR3 is 15 amino acids long. Trimming took 4 bases from V and 14 from J; bases not matched to a gene: 10. The CDR3 protein is CASSLGQGGLRSLHF. Here the CDR3 DNA reads TGTGCCAGCTCACTGGGACAGGGGGGTCTGAGGTCCCTCCACTTT.

V and J are TRBV5-4 and TRBJ2-7, with 9 bases fitting TRBD2. This CDR3 is built from 16 residues. V gave up 4 bases and J gave up 0 bases; unmatched junction bases: 8. Germline CDR1 is SGHNT and CDR2 is YYREEE (reference sequence). CDR3 loop: CASSLGTSLISYEQYF. CDR3 sequence (DNA): TGTGCCAGCAGCCTCGGGACTAGCTTGATCTCCTACGAGCAGTACTTC.